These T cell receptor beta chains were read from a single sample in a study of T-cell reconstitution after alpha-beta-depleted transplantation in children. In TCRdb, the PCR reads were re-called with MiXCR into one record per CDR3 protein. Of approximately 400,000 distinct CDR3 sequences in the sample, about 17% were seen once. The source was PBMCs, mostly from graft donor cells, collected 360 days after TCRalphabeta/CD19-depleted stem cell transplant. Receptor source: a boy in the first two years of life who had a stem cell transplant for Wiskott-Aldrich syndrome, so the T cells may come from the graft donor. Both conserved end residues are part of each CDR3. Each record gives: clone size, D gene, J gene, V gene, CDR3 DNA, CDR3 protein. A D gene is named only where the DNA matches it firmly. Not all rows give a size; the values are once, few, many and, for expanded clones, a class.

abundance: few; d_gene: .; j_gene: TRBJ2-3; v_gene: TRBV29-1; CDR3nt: TGCAGCGTTTTAGGCCCTAGCACAGATACGCAGTATTTT; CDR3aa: CSVLGPSTDTQYF
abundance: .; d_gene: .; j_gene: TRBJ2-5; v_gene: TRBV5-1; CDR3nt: TGCGCCAGCAGGCCGTTAGGGATACGAGAGACCCAGTACTTC; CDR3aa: CASRPLGIRETQYF
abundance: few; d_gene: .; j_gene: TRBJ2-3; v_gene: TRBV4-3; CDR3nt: TGCGCCAGCAGCCTAACGGCGCAGGAGATCGATACGCAGTATTTT; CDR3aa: CASSLTAQEIDTQYF
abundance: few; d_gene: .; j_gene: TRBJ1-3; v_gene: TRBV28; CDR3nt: TGTGCCAGCAGTTCAGGGAACAAGGGAAACACCATATATTTT; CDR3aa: CASSSGNKGNTIYF
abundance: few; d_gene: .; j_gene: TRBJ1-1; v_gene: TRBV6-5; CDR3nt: TGTGCCAGCAGTTACCTCCGGGGAGGGACTGAAGCTTTCTTT; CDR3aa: CASSYLRGGTEAFF
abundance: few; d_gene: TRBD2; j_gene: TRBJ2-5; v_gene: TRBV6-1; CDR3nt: TGTGCCAGCAGTCCATCCGGACTAGCGGGGGGAGGCAGGGAGACCCAGTACTTC; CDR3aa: CASSPSGLAGGGRETQYF
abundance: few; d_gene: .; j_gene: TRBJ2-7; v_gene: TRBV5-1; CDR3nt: TGCGCCAGCAGCTTGAAGTCCAACTACGAGCAGTACTTC; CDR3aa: CASSLKSNYEQYF
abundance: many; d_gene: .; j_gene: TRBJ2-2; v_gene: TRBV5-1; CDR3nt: TGCGCCAGCAGCTTGCAGGGTTCAACCGGGGAGCTGTTTTTT; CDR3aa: CASSLQGSTGELFF
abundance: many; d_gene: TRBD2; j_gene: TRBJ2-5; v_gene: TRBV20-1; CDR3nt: TGCAGTGCTAGAGATACAGGACTAGCGGGAGTCGTCTGCGAGACCCAGTACTTC; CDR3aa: CSARDTGLAGVVCETQYF
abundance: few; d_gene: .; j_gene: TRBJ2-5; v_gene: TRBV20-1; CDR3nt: TGCAGTGCTCCGCGGACCGGAGAGACCCAGTACTTC; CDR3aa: CSAPRTGETQYF
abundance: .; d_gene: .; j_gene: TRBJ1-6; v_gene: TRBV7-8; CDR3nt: TGTGCCAGCAGCCCCGGACCAGGGAGTTCACCCCTCCACTTT; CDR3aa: CASSPGPGSSPLHF
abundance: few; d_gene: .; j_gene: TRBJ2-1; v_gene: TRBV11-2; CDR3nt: TGTGCCAGCAGCCCTGGGGGTGAGCAGTTCTTC; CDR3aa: CASSPGGEQFF
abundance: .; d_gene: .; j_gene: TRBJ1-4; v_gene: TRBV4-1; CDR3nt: TGCGCCAGCAGCCTCAGGACAGTTAATGAAAAACTGTTTTTT; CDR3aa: CASSLRTVNEKLFF
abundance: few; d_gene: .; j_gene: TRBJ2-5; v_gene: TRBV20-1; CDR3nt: TGCAGTGCTAGAGGGGCCAGGGGTAGAGGAGAGACCCAGTACTTC; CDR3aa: CSARGARGRGETQYF
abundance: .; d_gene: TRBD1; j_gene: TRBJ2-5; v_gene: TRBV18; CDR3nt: TGTGCCAGCTCACCATCGACAGGGCAGTGGCCCCAGTACTTC; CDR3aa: CASSPSTGQWPQYF
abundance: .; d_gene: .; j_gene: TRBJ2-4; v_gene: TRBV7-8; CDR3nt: TGTGCCAGCAGCTCCCTAGCGAGTCTAGCCAAAAACATTCAGTACTTC; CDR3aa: CASSSLASLAKNIQYF
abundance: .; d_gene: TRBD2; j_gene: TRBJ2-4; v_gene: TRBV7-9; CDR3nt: TGTGCCAGCAGCTCGGGGGGTACCAGTGGAAACATTCAGTACTTC; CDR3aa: CASSSGGTSGNIQYF
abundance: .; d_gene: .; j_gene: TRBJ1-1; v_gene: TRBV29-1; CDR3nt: TGCAGCGTTGGTCGGCACATGAACACTGAAGCTTTCTTT; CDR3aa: CSVGRHMNTEAFF
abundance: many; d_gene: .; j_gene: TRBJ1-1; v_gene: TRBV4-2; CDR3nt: TGTGCCAGCAGCCAAGTAGGGGGTAACACTGAAGCTTTCTTT; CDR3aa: CASSQVGGNTEAFF
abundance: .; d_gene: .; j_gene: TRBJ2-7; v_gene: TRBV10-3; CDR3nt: TGTGCCATCGGGGAAGGGTACGAGCAGTACTTC; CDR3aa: CAIGEGYEQYF
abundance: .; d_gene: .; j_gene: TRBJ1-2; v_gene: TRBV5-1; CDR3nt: TGCGCCAGCAGCCGTTGGGGGGGAGGAAATAATGGCTACACCTTC; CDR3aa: CASSRWGGGNNGYTF
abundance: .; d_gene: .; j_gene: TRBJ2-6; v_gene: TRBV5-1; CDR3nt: TGCGCCAGCAGCTTTCAAGCTGGGGCCAACGTCCTGACTTTC; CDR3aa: CASSFQAGANVLTF
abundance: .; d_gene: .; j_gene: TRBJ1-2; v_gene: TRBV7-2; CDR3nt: TGTGCCAGCAGCTCCAGTGGAGGCTACACCTTC; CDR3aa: CASSSSGGYTF
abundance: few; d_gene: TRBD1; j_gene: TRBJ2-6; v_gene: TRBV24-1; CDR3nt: TGTGCCACCAGTGACCGGAATACAGGGGCTGGGGCCAACGTCCTGACTTTC; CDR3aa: CATSDRNTGAGANVLTF
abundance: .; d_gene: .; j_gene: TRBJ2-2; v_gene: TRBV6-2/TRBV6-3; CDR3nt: TGTGCCAGCAGTTTATTGGGGGGAGCTGCCTCGAACACCGGGGAGCTGTTTTTT; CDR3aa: CASSLLGGAASNTGELFF
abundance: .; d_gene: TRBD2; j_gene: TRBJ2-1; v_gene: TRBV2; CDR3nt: TGTGCCAGCAGTGGGCCGGGACTAGTGATTGGGAATGAGCAGTTCTTC; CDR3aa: CASSGPGLVIGNEQFF
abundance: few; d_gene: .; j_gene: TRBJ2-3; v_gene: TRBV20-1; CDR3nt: TGCAGTGCTTCTTACCTCCCTAGCACAGATACGCAGTATTTT; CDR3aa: CSASYLPSTDTQYF
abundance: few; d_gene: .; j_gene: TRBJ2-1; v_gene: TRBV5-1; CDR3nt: TGCGCCAGCAGCGAGGGACCAGGGGACAATGAGCAGTTCTTC; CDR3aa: CASSEGPGDNEQFF
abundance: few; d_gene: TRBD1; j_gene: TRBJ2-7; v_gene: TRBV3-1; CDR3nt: TGTGCCAGCAGCCAGCCCGGGACAGGGATGTACGAGCAGTACTTC; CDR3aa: CASSQPGTGMYEQYF
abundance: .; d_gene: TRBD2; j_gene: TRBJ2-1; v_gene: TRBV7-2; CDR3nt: TGTGCCAGCAGCTCCTTCTCTAGCGGGGAAAGATATGAGCAGTTCTTC; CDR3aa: CASSSFSSGERYEQFF
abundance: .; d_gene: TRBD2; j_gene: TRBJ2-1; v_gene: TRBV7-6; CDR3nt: TGTGCCAGCAGCTTAGGTTGGTGGCCTAGCGGGAGGACACAGCAGTTCTTC; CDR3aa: CASSLGWWPSGRTQQFF
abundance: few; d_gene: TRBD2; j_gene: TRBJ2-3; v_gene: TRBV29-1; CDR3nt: TGCAGCGTTCGGACTAGCGGGACTAGCACAGATACGCAGTATTTT; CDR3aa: CSVRTSGTSTDTQYF
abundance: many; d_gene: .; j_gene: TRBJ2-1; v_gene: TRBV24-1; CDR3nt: TGTGCCACCAGTGATTTCCCCAGGGGCAGGTATGAGCAGTTCTTC; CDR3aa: CATSDFPRGRYEQFF
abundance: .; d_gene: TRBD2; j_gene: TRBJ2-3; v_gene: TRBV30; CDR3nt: TGTGCCTGGAGCCCACTAGCGGGAGGGGATACGCAGTATTTT; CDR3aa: CAWSPLAGGDTQYF
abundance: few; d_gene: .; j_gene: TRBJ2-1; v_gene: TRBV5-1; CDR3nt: TGCGCCAGCAGCCCTTTTTCGGTAAGCTACAATGAGCAGTTCTTC; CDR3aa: CASSPFSVSYNEQFF
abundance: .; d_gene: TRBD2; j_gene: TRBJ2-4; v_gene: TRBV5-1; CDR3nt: TGCGCCAGCAGCTTGGCCGGGACTAGCGGGGGGTTGGCCAAAAACATTCAGTACTTC; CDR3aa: CASSLAGTSGGLAKNIQYF
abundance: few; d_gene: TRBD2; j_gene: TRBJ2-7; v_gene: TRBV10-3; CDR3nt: TGTGCCATCAGTGGGACTAGCCGCCCCTACGAGCAGTACTTC; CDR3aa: CAISGTSRPYEQYF
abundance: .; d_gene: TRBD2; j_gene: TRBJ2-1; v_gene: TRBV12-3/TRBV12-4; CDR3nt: TGTGCCAGCAATTTAGGGAAAAGCGGGAGTTCCTACAATGAGCAGTTCTTC; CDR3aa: CASNLGKSGSSYNEQFF
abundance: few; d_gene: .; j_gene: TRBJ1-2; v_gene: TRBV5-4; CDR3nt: TGTGCCAGCAGCTTGGTAGGGGCGCCCTATGGCTACACCTTC; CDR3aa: CASSLVGAPYGYTF
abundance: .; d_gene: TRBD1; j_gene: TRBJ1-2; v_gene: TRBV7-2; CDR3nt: TGTGCCAGCAGCATCGGACAGGGGGCGGACTATGGCTACACCTTC; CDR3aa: CASSIGQGADYGYTF
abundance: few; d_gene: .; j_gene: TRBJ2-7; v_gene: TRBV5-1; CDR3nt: TGCGCCAGCAGCCCCTACGGCTACTCTTACGAGCAGTACTTC; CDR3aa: CASSPYGYSYEQYF